Listed below are T cell receptor beta chains from one sample, sequenced in a study of shared clonotypes between healthy human individuals. The method was immunoSEQ multiplex PCR; TCRdb's version includes in-frame clones alone and lacks a portion of them. This sample yields around 2.1 million clones, of which approximately 96% are seen a single time; 0.1% to 0.15% belongs to the top ten. Sequencing used naive CD4+ T cells sorted from blood. The receptors were gathered from a man younger than 35 in good health. CDR3s include the opening cysteine and the closing phenylalanine or tryptophan. The D gene is left open where the match is weak. The size entry is marked missing in some rows and otherwise reads once, few, many or a size class.

clone size,J gene,V gene,D gene,CDR3 protein,CDR3 DNA
NA,TRBJ2-3,TRBV7-9,TRBD1,CASSLGTGALTDTQYF,TGTGCCAGCAGCTTAGGGACAGGGGCTCTCACAGATACGCAGTATTTT
NA,TRBJ1-4,TRBV28,TRBD1,CASSPGTGSEKPFF,TGTGCCAGCAGTCCGGGGACAGGGAGTGAAAAACCGTTTTTT
NA,TRBJ2-7,TRBV5-1,NA,CASSFSAYEQYF,TGCGCCAGCAGCTTTTCCGCCTACGAGCAGTACTTC
NA,TRBJ2-2,TRBV6-6,NA,CASSYSKGRGAGELFF,TGTGCCAGCAGTTACTCGAAGGGGCGGGGTGCCGGGGAGCTGTTTTTT
NA,TRBJ2-1,TRBV6-1,TRBD1,CASSAGTGGLGEQFF,TGTGCCAGCAGTGCGGGGACAGGGGGCCTTGGTGAGCAGTTCTTC
NA,TRBJ1-5,TRBV18,NA,CASSPGAGASNQPQHF,TGTGCCAGCTCACCAGGCGCAGGGGCTAGCAATCAGCCCCAGCATTTT
NA,TRBJ2-7,TRBV18,TRBD2,CASCPSGGAYEQYF,TGTGCCAGCTGCCCTAGCGGGGGAGCCTACGAGCAGTACTTC
NA,TRBJ1-4,TRBV7-9,NA,CASSPRRADEKLFF,TGTGCCAGCAGCCCTCGCAGGGCGGATGAAAAACTGTTTTTT
NA,TRBJ2-7,TRBV18,NA,CASSRLVSYEQYF,TGTGCCAGCTCGCGACTCGTCTCCTACGAGCAGTACTTC
NA,TRBJ2-1,TRBV10-3,NA,CAISPPTGEGGYNEQFF,TGTGCCATCAGTCCTCCGACGGGGGAGGGGGGCTACAATGAGCAGTTCTTC
few,TRBJ1-5,TRBV18,TRBD1,CASSPDAEGTGNQPQHF,TGTGCCAGCTCACCAGACGCGGAAGGGACAGGGAATCAGCCCCAGCATTTT
once,TRBJ2-5,TRBV28,TRBD1,CASSPRTGKWETQYF,TGTGCCAGCAGTCCTAGGACAGGGAAGTGGGAGACCCAGTACTTC
NA,TRBJ1-5,TRBV4-1,NA,CASSQDATGMRLSNQPQHF,TGCGCCAGCAGCCAAGATGCCACAGGGATGAGGTTAAGCAATCAGCCCCAGCATTTT
NA,TRBJ1-4,TRBV4-1,TRBD1,CASSPGQVATNEKLFF,TGCGCCAGCAGCCCCGGACAGGTCGCAACTAATGAAAAACTGTTTTTT
NA,TRBJ1-5,TRBV5-8,NA,CASSLFLRSDQPQHF,TGTGCCAGCAGCTTGTTCCTTCGGTCGGATCAGCCCCAGCATTTT
NA,TRBJ2-5,TRBV5-1,NA,CASSLALGAGEYF,TGCGCCAGCAGCTTGGCCCTAGGGGCAGGGGAGTACTTC
NA,TRBJ1-4,TRBV7-2,NA,CASSLAGTTTNEKLFF,TGTGCCAGCAGCTTAGCGGGGACGACAACTAATGAAAAACTGTTTTTT
NA,TRBJ1-5,TRBV6-1,NA,CASSRTSSHQPQHF,TGTGCCAGCAGTCGGACAAGCTCGCATCAGCCCCAGCATTTT
NA,TRBJ1-1,TRBV28,NA,CASSYTEAFF,TGTGCCAGCAGCTACACTGAAGCTTTCTTT
NA,TRBJ2-5,TRBV20-1,NA,CSASGQETQYF,TGCAGTGCGTCGGGCCAGGAGACCCAGTACTTC
NA,TRBJ2-2,TRBV11-2,NA,CASSLISTNTGELFF,TGTGCCAGCAGCTTAATTTCGACGAACACCGGGGAGCTGTTTTTT
NA,TRBJ1-2,TRBV27,TRBD1,CASSTTGSRYTF,TGTGCCAGCTCAACGACAGGGTCGCGGTACACCTTC
NA,TRBJ2-1,TRBV10-3,NA,CAISESKGKSSYNEQFF,TGTGCCATCAGTGAGTCGAAGGGCAAGAGCTCCTACAATGAGCAGTTCTTC
NA,TRBJ1-5,TRBV30,TRBD1,CAWSRGLEDQPQHF,TGTGCCTGGAGCAGGGGGCTAGAGGATCAGCCCCAGCATTTT
NA,TRBJ2-5,TRBV5-1,NA,CASSFGGNQETQYF,TGCGCCAGCAGCTTCGGCGGTAACCAAGAGACCCAGTACTTC
NA,TRBJ1-1,TRBV18,TRBD1,CASSPAGTANTEAFF,TGTGCCAGCTCACCTGCCGGGACAGCGAACACTGAAGCTTTCTTT
NA,TRBJ1-6,TRBV6-5,NA,CASRQDARNSPLHF,TGTGCCAGCCGGCAGGATGCGAGGAATTCACCCCTCCACTTT
NA,TRBJ2-5,TRBV7-9,NA,CASSKMLGYTETQYF,TGTGCCAGCAGCAAAATGTTGGGTTACACGGAGACCCAGTACTTC
once,TRBJ2-7,TRBV10-3,TRBD2,CAINTGLAYEQYF,TGTGCCATCAATACGGGACTAGCGTACGAGCAGTACTTC
NA,TRBJ2-7,TRBV6-6,TRBD1,CASSSTGSFPYEQYF,TGTGCCAGCAGTTCGACAGGGTCCTTCCCCTACGAGCAGTACTTC
NA,TRBJ1-1,TRBV6-5,TRBD1,CASSRGQYTEAFF,TGTGCCAGCAGTCGGGGACAGTACACTGAAGCTTTCTTT
NA,TRBJ1-5,TRBV6-1,NA,CASSEWGQGQPQHF,TGTGCCAGCAGTGAATGGGGGCAAGGTCAGCCCCAGCATTTT
once,TRBJ1-1,TRBV7-9,NA,CASSLTANTEAFF,TGTGCCAGCAGTTTGACAGCGAACACTGAAGCTTTCTTT
NA,TRBJ2-5,TRBV11-2,TRBD2,CASSSSGGEETQYF,TGTGCCAGCAGCTCTAGCGGGGGGGAAGAGACCCAGTACTTC
once,TRBJ2-3,TRBV30,TRBD2,CAWSVHISGRPDTQYF,TGTGCCTGGAGTGTACACATTAGCGGGAGACCAGATACGCAGTATTTT
NA,TRBJ2-2,TRBV7-9,NA,CASSLDGPRSTGELFF,TGTGCCAGCAGCCTAGACGGACCGCGCTCCACCGGGGAGCTGTTTTTT
NA,TRBJ2-5,TRBV19,TRBD1,CASSTGQGRETQYF,TGTGCCAGTAGTACCGGACAGGGTCGAGAGACCCAGTACTTC
NA,TRBJ2-2,TRBV9,NA,CASSVFVNTGELFF,TGTGCCAGCAGCGTATTTGTAAACACCGGGGAGCTGTTTTTT
NA,TRBJ2-7,TRBV7-8,TRBD2,CASSSGERGGFYEQYF,TGTGCCAGCAGCTCGGGGGAGCGGGGGGGTTTCTACGAGCAGTACTTC
NA,TRBJ2-7,TRBV18,NA,CASSPGRGSYEQYF,TGTGCCAGCTCCCCTGGTAGGGGCTCCTACGAGCAGTACTTC
NA,TRBJ2-5,TRBV7-2,NA,CASSSAFRQETQYF,TGTGCCAGCAGCTCCGCGTTCAGGCAAGAGACCCAGTACTTC
once,TRBJ1-6,TRBV11-2,NA,CASSAHLGQFDPLHF,TGTGCCAGCAGTGCACACCTAGGTCAGTTCGACCCCCTCCACTTT
NA,TRBJ2-3,TRBV2,NA,CASSEARGKTDTQYF,TGTGCCAGCAGTGAAGCGAGGGGCAAAACGGATACGCAGTATTTT
NA,TRBJ2-2,TRBV19,TRBD1,CASSTGDRLRTGELFF,TGTGCCAGTAGTACGGGGGACAGGTTAAGAACCGGGGAGCTGTTTTTT